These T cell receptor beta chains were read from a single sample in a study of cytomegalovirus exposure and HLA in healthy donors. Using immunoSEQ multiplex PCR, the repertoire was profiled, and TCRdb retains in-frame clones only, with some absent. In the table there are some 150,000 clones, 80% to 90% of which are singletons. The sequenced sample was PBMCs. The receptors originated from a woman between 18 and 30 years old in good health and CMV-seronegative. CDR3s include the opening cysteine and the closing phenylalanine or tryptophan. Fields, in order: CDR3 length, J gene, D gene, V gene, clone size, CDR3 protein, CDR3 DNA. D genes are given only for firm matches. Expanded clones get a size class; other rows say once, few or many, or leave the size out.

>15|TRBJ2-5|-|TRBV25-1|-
CASSLPGGGQETQYF
TGTGCCAGCAGCCTCCCAGGTGGCGGGCAAGAGACCCAGTACTTC
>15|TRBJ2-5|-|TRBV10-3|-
CAISALDYRIGTQYF
TGTGCCATCAGTGCTTTGGACTACCGGATAGGGACCCAGTACTTC
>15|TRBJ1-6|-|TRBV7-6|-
CASSLAPGYDSPLHF
TGTGCCAGCAGCTTAGCGCCCGGGTACGATTCACCCCTCCACTTT
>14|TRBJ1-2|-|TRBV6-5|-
CASSPRTPNYGYTF
TGTGCCAGCAGCCCCCGGACACCTAACTATGGCTACACCTTC
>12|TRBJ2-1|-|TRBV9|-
CASSEAFNEQFF
TGTGCCAGCAGCGAAGCGTTTAATGAGCAGTTCTTC
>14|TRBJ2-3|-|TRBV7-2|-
CASSLRSSGGGGYF
TGTGCCAGCAGCTTACGATCTAGCGGTGGGGGCGGGTATTTT
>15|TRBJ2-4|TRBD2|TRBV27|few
CASSYGLDGRDIQYF
TGTGCCAGCAGCTATGGACTAGATGGTAGGGACATTCAGTACTTC
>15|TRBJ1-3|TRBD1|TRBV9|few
CASSEQGAYGNTIYF
TGTGCCAGCAGCGAACAGGGGGCGTATGGAAACACCATATATTTT
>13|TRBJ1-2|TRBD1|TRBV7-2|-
CASSFGTGDGYTF
TGTGCCAGCAGCTTCGGGACAGGGGATGGCTACACCTTC
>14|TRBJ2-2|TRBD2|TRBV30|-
CAWSGLAGTGELFF
TGTGCCTGGAGCGGGCTAGCGGGAACCGGGGAGCTGTTTTTT
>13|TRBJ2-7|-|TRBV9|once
CASSAGSSYEQYF
TGTGCCAGCAGCGCCGGGAGCTCCTACGAGCAGTACTTC
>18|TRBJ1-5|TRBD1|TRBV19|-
CASKAVGTGVGGNQPQHF
TGTGCCAGTAAGGCCGTCGGGACAGGGGTCGGCGGCAATCAGCCCCAGCATTTT
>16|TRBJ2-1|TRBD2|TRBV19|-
CASSRLPGTSGNEQFF
TGTGCCAGTAGTAGGCTTCCCGGGACTAGCGGCAATGAGCAGTTCTTC
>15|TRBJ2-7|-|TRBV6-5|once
CASSSAGAGAHEQYF
TGTGCCAGCAGTTCTGCAGGGGCAGGTGCCCACGAGCAGTACTTC
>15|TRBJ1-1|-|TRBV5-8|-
CASSLFNRRNTEAFF
TGTGCCAGCAGCCTATTTAACAGGCGGAACACTGAAGCTTTCTTT
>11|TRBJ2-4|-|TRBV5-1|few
CASSLGDIQYF
TGCGCCAGCAGCTTGGGAGACATTCAGTACTTC
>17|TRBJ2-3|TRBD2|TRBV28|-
CASQPPLGLGTTDTQYF
TGTGCCAGTCAACCACCACTGGGACTAGGTACTACAGATACGCAGTATTTT
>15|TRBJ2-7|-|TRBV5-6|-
CASSLAVVGTYEQYF
TGTGCCAGCAGCTTGGCCGTTGTCGGGACCTACGAGCAGTACTTC
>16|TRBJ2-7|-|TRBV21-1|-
CASSPLSRGGSYEQYF
TGTGCCAGCAGCCCCCTGTCGCGGGGGGGGTCCTACGAGCAGTACTTC
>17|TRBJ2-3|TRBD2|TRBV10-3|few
CAISESTTSGSTDTQYF
TGTGCCATCAGTGAGTCGACTACTAGCGGGAGCACAGATACGCAGTATTTT
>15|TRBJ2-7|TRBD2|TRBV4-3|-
CASSLTSGVSYEQYF
TGCGCCAGCAGTCTTACTAGCGGGGTATCCTACGAGCAGTACTTC
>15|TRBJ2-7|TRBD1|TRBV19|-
CASSIPGTEIYEQYF
TGTGCCAGTAGTATTCCCGGGACAGAGATCTACGAGCAGTACTTC
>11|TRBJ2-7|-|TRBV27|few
CASRDRYEQYF
TGTGCCAGCAGGGACAGATACGAGCAGTACTTC
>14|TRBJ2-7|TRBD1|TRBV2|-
CATMGGRGPYEQYF
TGTGCCACCATGGGGGGCAGGGGGCCCTACGAGCAGTACTTC
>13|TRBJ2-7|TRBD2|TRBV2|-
CASTTSGSYEQYF
TGTGCCAGCACAACTAGCGGGAGTTACGAGCAGTACTTC
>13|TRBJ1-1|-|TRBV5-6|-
CASSSQGWAEAFF
TGTGCCAGCAGCTCCCAGGGATGGGCTGAAGCTTTCTTT
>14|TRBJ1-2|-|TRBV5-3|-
CARSFKSRGSGYTF
TGTGCCAGAAGCTTCAAATCCCGGGGTAGCGGCTACACCTTC
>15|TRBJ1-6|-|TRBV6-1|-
CASSDGRGGNSPLHF
TGTGCCAGCAGTGACGGACGGGGGGGAAACTCACCCCTCCACTTT
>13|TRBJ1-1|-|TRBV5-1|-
CASSAFAAREAFF
TGCGCCAGCAGCGCCTTCGCGGCCCGTGAAGCTTTCTTT
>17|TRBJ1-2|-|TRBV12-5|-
CASGFSAGTLLGYGYTF
TGTGCTAGTGGTTTTTCGGCAGGGACTCTTCTTGGCTATGGCTACACCTTC
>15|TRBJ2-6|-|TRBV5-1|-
CASSAGYSGANVLTF
TGCGCCAGCAGCGCGGGATACTCTGGGGCCAACGTCCTGACTTTC
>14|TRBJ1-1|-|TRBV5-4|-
CASSLDTAYTEAFF
TGTGCCAGCAGCTTGGACACCGCCTACACTGAAGCTTTCTTT
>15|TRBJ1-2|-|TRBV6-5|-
CATQNPDRANYGYTF
TGTGCCACCCAGAATCCGGACAGAGCTAACTATGGCTACACCTTC
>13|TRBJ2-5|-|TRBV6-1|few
CASSTTGWETQYF
TGTGCCAGCAGTACGACAGGCTGGGAGACCCAGTACTTC
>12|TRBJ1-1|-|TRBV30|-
CAWSPGAPEAFF
TGTGCCTGGAGTCCAGGGGCCCCTGAAGCTTTCTTT
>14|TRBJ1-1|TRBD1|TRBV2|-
CASRVDRVQREAFF
TGTGCCAGCAGGGTGGACAGGGTTCAACGGGAAGCTTTCTTT
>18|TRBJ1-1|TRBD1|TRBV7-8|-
CASSLEGGTGAPNTEAFF
TGTGCCAGCAGCTTAGAGGGGGGGACAGGAGCCCCGAACACTGAAGCTTTCTTT
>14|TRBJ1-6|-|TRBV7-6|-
CASSLTTGNSPLHF
TGTGCCAGCAGCTTAACGACGGGGAATTCACCCCTCCACTTT
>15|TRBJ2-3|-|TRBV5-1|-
CASSFFGARTDTQYF
TGCGCCAGCAGCTTTTTCGGCGCGAGGACAGATACGCAGTATTTT
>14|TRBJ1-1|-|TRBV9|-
CASSVGSVNTEAFF
TGTGCCAGCAGCGTAGGTTCAGTGAACACTGAAGCTTTCTTT
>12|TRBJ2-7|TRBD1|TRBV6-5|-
CASSRDRREQYF
TGTGCCAGCAGTCGGGACAGGCGAGAGCAGTACTTC
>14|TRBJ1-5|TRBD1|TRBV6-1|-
CASSANRGSQPQHF
TGTGCCAGCAGTGCGAACAGGGGTAGTCAGCCCCAGCATTTT
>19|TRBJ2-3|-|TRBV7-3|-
CASSSGTGLAEGSTDTQYF
TGTGCCAGCAGCTCCGGGACAGGCCTAGCGGAGGGGAGCACAGATACGCAGTATTTT
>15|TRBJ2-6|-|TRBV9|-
CASSVESSGANVLTF
TGTGCCAGCAGCGTAGAGAGCTCTGGGGCCAACGTCCTGACTTTC
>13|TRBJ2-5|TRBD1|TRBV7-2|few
CASSIRGRETQYF
TGTGCCAGCAGCATAAGGGGGCGAGAGACCCAGTACTTC
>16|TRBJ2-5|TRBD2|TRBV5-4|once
CASSLEMGGPRETQYF
TGTGCCAGCAGCTTGGAGATGGGAGGGCCCCGGGAGACCCAGTACTTC
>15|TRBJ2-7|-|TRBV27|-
CASSLSPRLSYEQYF
TGTGCCAGCAGTTTATCGCCGAGACTCTCCTACGAGCAGTACTTC
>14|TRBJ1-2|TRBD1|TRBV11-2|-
CASSLPGQVYGYTF
TGTGCCAGCAGCTTACCGGGACAGGTCTATGGCTACACCTTC